A selection of T cell receptor beta chains follows, all from one sample in a study of cytomegalovirus exposure and HLA in healthy donors. Sequencing was performed with immunoSEQ multiplex PCR; in TCRdb, only in-frame clones are kept and a portion is missing. The table shows 150,000 to 200,000 clones, with roughly 87% occurring only once. Sequencing used PBMCs. These receptors were taken from a boy aged 2 to 10 in good health and CMV-seronegative. The CDR3 runs from the conserved cysteine through the conserved F or W. D genes are given only for firm matches. Expanded clones get a size class; other rows say once, few or many, or leave the size out.

clone_size	d_call	v_call	j_call	cdr3_nt	cdr3_aa
-	-	TRBV18	TRBJ2-3	TGTGCCAGCTCACCACCGCAGGGGCAGGCAGATACGCAGTATTTT	CASSPPQGQADTQYF
-	-	TRBV28	TRBJ1-5	TGTGCCAGCAACCGAGGCGATCAGCCCCAGCATTTT	CASNRGDQPQHF
-	TRBD2	TRBV19	TRBJ2-2	TGTGCCAGTAGTTCGAGCGGGACCATCACCGGGGAGCTGTTTTTT	CASSSSGTITGELFF
-	TRBD1	TRBV5-8	TRBJ1-6	TGTGCCAGCAGCTTGGGGCTGGACAGGACAAATTCACCCCTCCACTTT	CASSLGLDRTNSPLHF
-	-	TRBV6-6	TRBJ2-7	TGTGCCAGCAGTTACTCGGAGGATGTCCAATCCTACGAGCAGTACTTC	CASSYSEDVQSYEQYF
-	-	TRBV7-9	TRBJ2-2	TGTGCCAGCAGCTCCCGACAGGAAGGGAACGCGAACACCGGGGAGCTGTTTTTT	CASSSRQEGNANTGELFF
-	TRBD2	TRBV5-1	TRBJ2-7	TGCGCCAGCAGCTTGGCCGGGACTAGCGACTTCTACGAGCAGTACTTC	CASSLAGTSDFYEQYF
-	-	TRBV30	TRBJ2-7	TGTGCCTGGAGCATCACGGACAGTTACGAGCAGTACTTC	CAWSITDSYEQYF
-	TRBD2	TRBV9	TRBJ2-1	TGTGCCAGCAGCGGCGGGGGGCTAGCCTACAATGAGCAGTTCTTC	CASSGGGLAYNEQFF
-	-	TRBV5-1	TRBJ2-7	TGCGCCAGCAGCTTGGAGCTCGCCGTCCGAGACGAGCAGTACTTC	CASSLELAVRDEQYF
-	TRBD2	TRBV2	TRBJ2-1	TGTGCCAGCAGCGCGGGACTACACAATGAGCAGTTCTTC	CASSAGLHNEQFF
-	-	TRBV30	TRBJ1-3	TGTGCCTGCCAGAGGAGTACTGGAAACACCATATATTTT	CACQRSTGNTIYF
-	TRBD2	TRBV28	TRBJ2-5	TGTGCCAGCAGCCTTCTAGCGGGAGGGCCTCAGGGAGAGACCCAGTACTTC	CASSLLAGGPQGETQYF
-	-	TRBV7-9	TRBJ1-1	TGTGCCAGCAGCTTGCGAGGAGTGAGCACTGAAGCTTTCTTT	CASSLRGVSTEAFF
-	TRBD2	TRBV4-1	TRBJ2-5	TGCGCCAGCAGCCCCTGGGGGCTAGCGGGCCCAGAGACCCAGTACTTC	CASSPWGLAGPETQYF
-	-	TRBV2	TRBJ2-3	TGTGCCAGCAGTTGGGAAGCGGCCATGAGCACAGATACGCAGTATTTT	CASSWEAAMSTDTQYF
-	TRBD1	TRBV5-5	TRBJ1-2	TGTGCCAGCAGCTTGCGGGACAGGTATGGCTACACCTTC	CASSLRDRYGYTF
-	-	TRBV7-9	TRBJ2-1	TGTGCCAGCAGCTTAGACCCCGAGAGCAATGAGCAGTTCTTC	CASSLDPESNEQFF
-	-	TRBV6-5	TRBJ2-3	TGTGCCAGCAGTTTCAGGGTAGGCTCAGATACGCAGTATTTT	CASSFRVGSDTQYF
-	-	TRBV7-9	TRBJ1-2	TGTGCCAGCAGCTTGGACAGATATGGCTACACCTTC	CASSLDRYGYTF
-	-	TRBV21-1	TRBJ2-7	TGTGCCAGCAGCCCGCCCTACGAGCAGTACTTC	CASSPPYEQYF
once	TRBD2	TRBV5-1	TRBJ2-3	TGCGCCAGCAGCTTGGCCCCTTCAGCGGGGGATACAGATACGCAGTATTTT	CASSLAPSAGDTDTQYF
-	TRBD2	TRBV7-2	TRBJ2-1	TGTGCCAGCAGCTTAGTCGGTAGCGGGGGCAAGGAGCAGTTCTTC	CASSLVGSGGKEQFF
-	TRBD1	TRBV10-3	TRBJ1-1	TGTGCCATCAGGCCTGGCGGGACAGTGAACACTGAAGCTTTCTTT	CAIRPGGTVNTEAFF
-	TRBD2	TRBV16	TRBJ2-3	TGTGCCAGCAGCCGCCGGGTTGGTAGCGGGGACGCCCCGGATACGCAGTATTTT	CASSRRVGSGDAPDTQYF
-	TRBD1	TRBV5-8	TRBJ1-3	TGTGCCAGCAGCTTAGTTCTCGGACAGGGAACTTTCCCTGGAAACACCATATATTTT	CASSLVLGQGTFPGNTIYF
-	-	TRBV13	TRBJ1-2	TGTGCCAGCAGCTTACTGCAGGGGCCTTGGGGCTACACCTTC	CASSLLQGPWGYTF
few	TRBD1	TRBV30	TRBJ1-2	TGTGCCTGGAGTACACAGGGGCTCTATGGCTACACCTTC	CAWSTQGLYGYTF
once	-	TRBV7-2	TRBJ1-2	TGTGCCAGCAGCGTGGGACTGCTATCTAACTATGGCTACACCTTC	CASSVGLLSNYGYTF
-	TRBD1	TRBV28	TRBJ1-1	TGTGCCAGCAGCTCATGGACAGGGGGGATGGGCACTGAAGCTTTCTTT	CASSSWTGGMGTEAFF
-	TRBD1	TRBV6-5	TRBJ1-1	TGTGCCAGCAGTTTATACAGGGGGAACACTGAAGCTTTCTTT	CASSLYRGNTEAFF
-	-	TRBV5-1	TRBJ2-1	TGCGCCAGCAGCTTGTTAATTGCTACAGGGTTATCAGGGACGAATGAGCAGTTCTTC	CASSLLIATGLSGTNEQFF
-	-	TRBV5-1	TRBJ2-7	TGCGCCAGCAGCGGAGTCGGACAGTTCGGCGAGCAGTACTTC	CASSGVGQFGEQYF
-	TRBD1	TRBV9	TRBJ1-4	TGTGCCAGCAGCGGCGAGGGAAGGCAGGGGGGAGAAAAACTGTTTTTT	CASSGEGRQGGEKLFF